The rows below give T cell receptor beta chains drawn from one sample of a study of control samples from healthy donors and cancer patients. Sequencing was performed with immunoSEQ multiplex PCR; in TCRdb, only in-frame clones are kept and a portion is missing. The sample yields 100,000 to 150,000 clones, roughly 90% seen once. The source material was blood. The receptors shown here come from a man between 50 and 59 years old in good health. CDR3s include the opening cysteine and the closing phenylalanine or tryptophan. Each record gives: V gene, clone size, J gene, D gene, CDR3 protein, CDR3 DNA. D genes are given only for firm matches. The size entry is marked missing in some rows and otherwise reads once, few, many or a size class.

V gene: TRBV5-6; clone size: -; J gene: TRBJ1-1; D gene: -; CDR3 protein: CASSPWGGTEAFF; CDR3 DNA: TGTGCCAGCAGCCCGTGGGGGGGCACTGAAGCTTTCTTT
V gene: TRBV19; clone size: -; J gene: TRBJ1-1; D gene: -; CDR3 protein: CASSIVMIRGEGVNTEAFF; CDR3 DNA: TGTGCCAGTAGTATCGTAATGATCCGCGGGGAGGGGGTGAACACTGAAGCTTTCTTT
V gene: TRBV7-2; clone size: -; J gene: TRBJ2-7; D gene: -; CDR3 protein: CASSRRGLAVQYF; CDR3 DNA: TGTGCCAGCAGCCGAAGGGGGTTAGCGGTGCAGTACTTC
V gene: TRBV6-1; clone size: -; J gene: TRBJ2-5; D gene: TRBD2; CDR3 protein: CASSDLSGGAETQYF; CDR3 DNA: TGTGCCAGCAGTGACCTTAGCGGGGGGGCAGAGACCCAGTACTTC
V gene: TRBV9; clone size: -; J gene: TRBJ1-1; D gene: -; CDR3 protein: CASQGSEAFF; CDR3 DNA: TGTGCCAGCCAGGGTTCTGAAGCTTTCTTT
V gene: TRBV7-2; clone size: -; J gene: TRBJ1-6; D gene: -; CDR3 protein: CASPIPGPGGSYNSPLHF; CDR3 DNA: TGTGCCAGCCCAATCCCGGGGCCGGGAGGCTCCTATAATTCACCCCTCCACTTT
V gene: TRBV7-2; clone size: -; J gene: TRBJ1-2; D gene: TRBD1; CDR3 protein: CASSLYQTGNYGYTF; CDR3 DNA: TGTGCCAGCAGCTTATACCAGACAGGGAACTATGGCTACACCTTC
V gene: TRBV11-2; clone size: -; J gene: TRBJ2-7; D gene: -; CDR3 protein: CASSLSLSEQYF; CDR3 DNA: TGTGCCAGCAGCTTAAGTCTAAGCGAGCAGTACTTC
V gene: TRBV6-5; clone size: few; J gene: TRBJ1-6; D gene: -; CDR3 protein: CASRRREVLDSPLHF; CDR3 DNA: TGTGCCAGCCGCCGCAGGGAGGTTTTGGATTCACCCCTCCACTTT
V gene: TRBV2; clone size: -; J gene: TRBJ1-1; D gene: -; CDR3 protein: CASTRETGGSSAFF; CDR3 DNA: TGTGCCAGCACGAGGGAGACAGGTGGTTCTTCAGCTTTCTTT
V gene: TRBV7-2; clone size: -; J gene: TRBJ2-1; D gene: TRBD2; CDR3 protein: CASSPGLAGYNEQFF; CDR3 DNA: TGTGCCAGCAGCCCGGGACTAGCGGGCTACAATGAGCAGTTCTTC
V gene: TRBV25-1; clone size: -; J gene: TRBJ1-2; D gene: -; CDR3 protein: CASSETGRDYGYTF; CDR3 DNA: TGTGCCAGCAGTGAAACAGGGAGGGACTATGGCTACACCTTC
V gene: TRBV2; clone size: few; J gene: TRBJ1-2; D gene: -; CDR3 protein: CASSRTVYGYTF; CDR3 DNA: TGTGCCAGCAGCCGGACGGTCTATGGCTACACCTTC
V gene: TRBV25-1; clone size: -; J gene: TRBJ2-6; D gene: -; CDR3 protein: CASSGGGQFSGANVLTF; CDR3 DNA: TGTGCCAGCAGTGGGGGAGGACAGTTCTCTGGGGCCAACGTCCTGACTTTC
V gene: TRBV7-9; clone size: -; J gene: TRBJ2-5; D gene: -; CDR3 protein: CASSLPRQVQETQYF; CDR3 DNA: TGTGCCAGCAGCTTACCCCGACAGGTTCAAGAGACCCAGTACTTC
V gene: TRBV7-2; clone size: -; J gene: TRBJ1-1; D gene: -; CDR3 protein: CASSLIPGGNTEAFF; CDR3 DNA: TGTGCCAGCAGCTTAATCCCCGGGGGGAACACTGAAGCTTTCTTT
V gene: TRBV5-1; clone size: -; J gene: TRBJ2-5; D gene: TRBD1; CDR3 protein: CASSAGTGGQETQYF; CDR3 DNA: TGCGCCAGCAGCGCGGGGACAGGGGGACAAGAGACCCAGTACTTC
V gene: TRBV3-1/TRBV3-2; clone size: -; J gene: TRBJ1-2; D gene: TRBD1; CDR3 protein: CASSQEGQGFGYTF; CDR3 DNA: TGTGCCAGCAGCCAAGAGGGACAGGGGTTTGGCTACACCTTC
V gene: TRBV20-1; clone size: few; J gene: TRBJ2-3; D gene: TRBD1; CDR3 protein: CSASIGRGRLATQYF; CDR3 DNA: TGCAGTGCTAGTATCGGCAGGGGGCGGCTCGCGACGCAGTATTTT
V gene: TRBV19; clone size: once; J gene: TRBJ1-1; D gene: TRBD1; CDR3 protein: CASSGTGTPKTEAFF; CDR3 DNA: TGTGCCAGTAGTGGGACAGGCACTCCCAAGACTGAAGCTTTCTTT
V gene: TRBV7-9; clone size: -; J gene: TRBJ2-4; D gene: -; CDR3 protein: CASSLARGHNKNIQYF; CDR3 DNA: TGTGCCAGCAGCTTAGCGCGCGGACATAACAAAAACATTCAGTACTTC
V gene: TRBV5-4; clone size: -; J gene: TRBJ1-2; D gene: -; CDR3 protein: CASSFDSANYGYTF; CDR3 DNA: TGTGCCAGCAGCTTTGACAGCGCTAACTATGGCTACACCTTC
V gene: TRBV9; clone size: -; J gene: TRBJ1-1; D gene: TRBD1; CDR3 protein: CASSPGTENTEAFF; CDR3 DNA: TGTGCCAGCAGCCCCGGGACAGAGAACACTGAAGCTTTCTTT
V gene: TRBV12-3/TRBV12-4; clone size: -; J gene: TRBJ2-2; D gene: -; CDR3 protein: CASEDTQLLELFF; CDR3 DNA: TGTGCCAGCGAGGACACCCAACTTTTAGAGCTGTTTTTT
V gene: TRBV6-1; clone size: -; J gene: TRBJ1-2; D gene: TRBD1; CDR3 protein: CASSEDWRDRGGYTF; CDR3 DNA: TGTGCCAGCAGTGAAGATTGGCGGGACAGAGGCGGCTACACCTTC
V gene: TRBV5-4; clone size: -; J gene: TRBJ2-5; D gene: -; CDR3 protein: CASSLWQKETQYF; CDR3 DNA: TGTGCCAGCAGCTTGTGGCAAAAGGAGACCCAGTACTTC
V gene: TRBV10-3; clone size: -; J gene: TRBJ1-2; D gene: TRBD1; CDR3 protein: CAISPDRGANYGYTF; CDR3 DNA: TGTGCCATCAGCCCAGACAGGGGAGCTAACTATGGCTACACCTTC
V gene: TRBV19; clone size: -; J gene: TRBJ1-1; D gene: -; CDR3 protein: CASLVGTEAFF; CDR3 DNA: TGTGCCAGTTTAGTGGGCACTGAAGCTTTCTTT
V gene: TRBV5-6; clone size: -; J gene: TRBJ1-2; D gene: -; CDR3 protein: CASSLEGYGYTF; CDR3 DNA: TGTGCCAGCAGCTTGGAAGGGTATGGCTACACCTTC
V gene: TRBV30; clone size: few; J gene: TRBJ1-6; D gene: TRBD1; CDR3 protein: CALEWDRDNSPLHF; CDR3 DNA: TGTGCCTTGGAGTGGGACAGGGATAATTCACCCCTCCACTTT
V gene: TRBV25-1; clone size: -; J gene: TRBJ1-2; D gene: -; CDR3 protein: CASSEERTSRGYTF; CDR3 DNA: TGTGCCAGCAGTGAAGAACGGACTTCGCGTGGCTACACCTTC
V gene: TRBV3-1/TRBV3-2; clone size: -; J gene: TRBJ2-2; D gene: TRBD1; CDR3 protein: CASSRTDRGLTGELFF; CDR3 DNA: TGTGCCAGCAGCCGGACAGACAGGGGGCTGACCGGGGAGCTGTTTTTT
V gene: TRBV19; clone size: -; J gene: TRBJ2-7; D gene: -; CDR3 protein: CASSIGGTYEQYF; CDR3 DNA: TGTGCCAGTAGTATCGGGGGAACCTACGAGCAGTACTTC
V gene: TRBV6-1; clone size: -; J gene: TRBJ1-5; D gene: -; CDR3 protein: CASSEYSNQPQHF; CDR3 DNA: TGTGCCAGCAGTGAATACAGCAATCAGCCCCAGCATTTT
V gene: TRBV11-2; clone size: -; J gene: TRBJ2-1; D gene: TRBD2; CDR3 protein: CASSLQAGAYNEQFF; CDR3 DNA: TGTGCCAGCAGCTTACAAGCGGGGGCGTACAATGAGCAGTTCTTC
V gene: TRBV19; clone size: -; J gene: TRBJ2-7; D gene: TRBD1; CDR3 protein: CASSPPSRGTYEQYF; CDR3 DNA: TGTGCCAGTAGCCCTCCCTCCAGGGGGACCTACGAGCAGTACTTC
V gene: TRBV7-9; clone size: -; J gene: TRBJ2-7; D gene: -; CDR3 protein: CASSFDSYEQYF; CDR3 DNA: TGTGCCAGCAGCTTCGACAGCTACGAGCAGTACTTC
V gene: TRBV5-4; clone size: -; J gene: TRBJ2-5; D gene: -; CDR3 protein: CASSLNSQETQYF; CDR3 DNA: TGTGCCAGCAGCTTAAACAGCCAAGAGACCCAGTACTTC
V gene: TRBV29-1; clone size: -; J gene: TRBJ2-7; D gene: TRBD2; CDR3 protein: CSVETAGGSSYEQYF; CDR3 DNA: TGCAGCGTTGAAACTGCGGGAGGAAGCTCCTACGAGCAGTACTTC
V gene: TRBV30; clone size: -; J gene: TRBJ1-2; D gene: -; CDR3 protein: CAWSRKGGGYTF; CDR3 DNA: TGTGCCTGGAGTCGGAAGGGTGGGGGCTACACCTTC
V gene: TRBV24-1; clone size: -; J gene: TRBJ2-7; D gene: TRBD1; CDR3 protein: CATSDRQGAGEQYF; CDR3 DNA: TGTGCCACCAGTGATCGTCAGGGGGCGGGCGAGCAGTACTTC
V gene: TRBV5-1; clone size: -; J gene: TRBJ2-6; D gene: -; CDR3 protein: CASSLEEGSGANVLTF; CDR3 DNA: TGCGCCAGCAGCTTGGAGGAGGGCTCTGGGGCCAACGTCCTGACTTTC
V gene: TRBV30; clone size: -; J gene: TRBJ2-6; D gene: -; CDR3 protein: CAWAPSFNVLTF; CDR3 DNA: TGTGCCTGGGCCCCATCCTTCAACGTCCTGACTTTC
V gene: TRBV7-6; clone size: -; J gene: TRBJ2-1; D gene: TRBD1; CDR3 protein: CASSKGQGDYNEQFF; CDR3 DNA: TGTGCCAGCAGCAAGGGACAGGGTGACTACAATGAGCAGTTCTTC
V gene: TRBV6-2/TRBV6-3; clone size: -; J gene: TRBJ1-5; D gene: -; CDR3 protein: CASSFGGSYQPQHF; CDR3 DNA: TGTGCCAGCAGTTTCGGGGGGTCTTATCAGCCCCAGCATTTT
V gene: TRBV30; clone size: -; J gene: TRBJ1-2; D gene: -; CDR3 protein: CAWSVEANYGYTF; CDR3 DNA: TGTGCCTGGAGTGTAGAGGCTAACTATGGCTACACCTTC
V gene: TRBV19; clone size: -; J gene: TRBJ2-1; D gene: TRBD1; CDR3 protein: CASSKRDRLDNEQFF; CDR3 DNA: TGTGCCAGTAGTAAGAGGGACAGGTTGGACAATGAGCAGTTCTTC
V gene: TRBV27; clone size: once; J gene: TRBJ1-6; D gene: -; CDR3 protein: CASSLGGHFYSPLHF; CDR3 DNA: TGTGCCAGCAGTTTAGGGGGACATTTCTATTCACCCCTCCACTTT
V gene: TRBV25-1; clone size: -; J gene: TRBJ1-1; D gene: -; CDR3 protein: CASSGGRFGYPEAFF; CDR3 DNA: TGTGCCAGCAGTGGAGGGCGATTTGGGTACCCTGAAGCTTTCTTT
V gene: TRBV9; clone size: -; J gene: TRBJ2-7; D gene: TRBD2; CDR3 protein: CASSAGGLSLEQYF; CDR3 DNA: TGTGCCAGCAGCGCGGGGGGGCTATCTCTCGAGCAGTACTTC
V gene: TRBV7-2; clone size: -; J gene: TRBJ1-1; D gene: -; CDR3 protein: CASGITGVSNTEAFF; CDR3 DNA: TGTGCCAGCGGCATCACCGGAGTTTCGAACACTGAAGCTTTCTTT